The 26 T cell receptor beta chains reported below all come from one sample, sequenced in a study of cytomegalovirus exposure and HLA in healthy donors (dated by TCRdb to 2016 to 2017). Receptors were amplified or captured by the immunoSEQ multiplex PCR assay. The clones in this table, taken by TCRdb from immuneACCESS, are in-frame only. Not every clone is retained; where verified, under half of the shortfall comes from an unresolved V gene, and the cause of the rest is unknown. This sample is represented by a few hundred thousand clones; roughly 90% of them were singletons. The ten most abundant clones make up under 0.9% of the sample. The sample consisted of PBMCs. These receptors all come from a woman younger than 30 in good health and CMV-seronegative.

This clone was recorded once. The V call is TRBV2, the J call TRBJ2-2, with 13 bases that match TRBD2. From germline, CDR1 is SNHLY and CDR2 FYNNEI. This CDR3 is built from 17 residues. J was trimmed by 3 bases and V by 6 bases; bases with no gene match: 7. The CDR3 DNA reads TGTGCCAGCAGCGACGGGACTAGCGGGATCTACACCGGGGAGCTGTTTTTT. Translation gives CASSDGTSGIYTGELFF.

V gene TRBV6-1 combines with J gene TRBJ1-4; 12 bases match TRBD1. Germline V gene data show CDR1 as MNHNS and CDR2 as SASEGT. The CDR3 consists of 15 residues. The trim removed 0 bases at V and 7 bases at J, leaving 0 bases unmatched. CDR3 loop: CASSEAGQGAEKLFF. DNA for the CDR3: TGTGCCAGCAGTGAAGCGGGACAGGGGGCTGAAAAACTGTTTTTT.

The chain employs TRBV5-1 and TRBJ2-7; 11 bases fit TRBD2. After removal of 4 bases from V and 6 bases from J, the junction contained 12 bases not matched to a gene. The CDR3 is 16 amino acids. The germline V gene encodes CDR1 SGHRS and CDR2 YFSETQ. For the CDR3, the DNA is TGCGCCAGCAGCCCGGGGGCTAGCGGGGGGTCGGCCGAGCAGTACTTC. Protein: CASSPGASGGSAEQYF.

This chain connects TRBV5-1 to TRBJ1-6; weak D call: TRBD1 (5 bases). The CDR3 is 14 amino acids. V was trimmed by 6 bases and J by 6 bases, leaving 13 bases between them. Germline values: CDR1 SGHRS, CDR2 YFSETQ. In DNA, the CDR3 is TGCGCCAGCATGCCCGGGGGATCTAATTCACCCCTCCACTTT. Its translation: CASMPGGSNSPLHF. Together with reference TRBV5-1 and TRBJ1-6, the CDR3 gives the full variable domain: KAGVTQTPRYLIKTRGQQVTLSCSPISGHRSVSWYQQTPGQGLQFLFEYFSETQRNKGNFPGRFSGRQFSNSRSEMNVSTLELGDSALYLCASMPGGSNSPLHFGNGTRLTVT.

In this sample, this clone turned up once. The rearrangement links TRBV27 to TRBJ2-7; 10 bases agree with TRBD2. Germline CDR1 and CDR2: MNHEY and SMNVEV (reference sequence). V lost 1 base to trimming and J lost 5 bases; unmatched junction nucleotides: 8. The CDR3 spans 16 residues. The CDR3 region has the DNA TGTGCCAGCAGTTTATATCCTAGCGGGAGTAACCACGAGCAGTACTTC. It codes for CASSLYPSGSNHEQYF.

The chain links TRBV28 to TRBJ1-5; D unresolved. Germline CDR1 MDHEN, CDR2 SYDVKM. The CDR3 has 12 amino acids. V shed 6 bases and J shed 7 bases, with 10 bases lying between them. The CDR3, as DNA: TGTGCCAGCAGAATGGGCGGGCAGCCCCAGCATTTT. Translating gives CASRMGGQPQHF.

The chain combines TRBV6-4 with TRBJ2-1, with 10 bases identical to TRBD2. Germline V gene lookup returns CDR1 MRHNA and CDR2 SNTAGT. The junction had 9 bases not matched to a gene; V was cut back by 11 bases and J by 2 bases. The CDR3 covers 15 residues. The CDR3: CAGELAGKTYNEQFF. CDR3 DNA: TGTGCCGGGGAACTAGCGGGGAAAACCTACAATGAGCAGTTCTTC.

V is TRBV10-2 and J is TRBJ1-5; 7 nucleotides agree with TRBD1. This CDR3 is built from 15 residues. Looked up from germline, CDR1 is WSHSY and CDR2 is SAAADI. V lost 6 bases to trimming and J lost 7 bases; unmatched junction nucleotides: 12. CDR3 DNA sequence: TGCGCCAGCAGCGCCGGGACAGTGATCGGACAGCCCCAGCATTTT. This codes for CASSAGTVIGQPQHF.

As to this clone: This sample also contains other DNA sequences that code for the same CDR3. The chain links TRBV4-1 to TRBJ2-7; 11 bases are shared with TRBD1. V gave up 3 bases and J gave up 6 bases; unmatched junction bases: 4. Germline V lookup: CDR1 MGHRA, CDR2 YSYEKL. The length of the CDR3 is 14 residues. Here the CDR3 DNA reads TGCGCCAGCAGCCAGCCCGGGACAGGGGGCGAGCAGTACTTC. Translation gives CASSQPGTGGEQYF.

The CDR3, as DNA: TGCAGCGTTCCCGCGGGGTCAGATACGCAGTATTTT. It is translated as CSVPAGSDTQYF. The rearrangement links TRBV29-1 to TRBJ2-3; a weak D match, TRBD2 (6 bases). V gave up 5 bases and J gave up 4 bases, with 10 bases separating them. Per germline, CDR1 SQVTM and CDR2 ANQGSEA. This CDR3 has 12 amino acids.

This chain uses TRBV5-1 with TRBJ2-1; tentatively, D is TRBD1 (6 bases). Germline V gives CDR1 SGHRS, CDR2 YFSETQ. This CDR3 region has 15 residues. V lost 0 bases and J lost 5, with 12 bases in between. The CDR3 nucleotides are TGCGCCAGCAGCTTGGAGGGGGTTCGGCACAATGAGCAGTTCTTC. This encodes CASSLEGVRHNEQFF.

V is TRBV2 and J is TRBJ2-1; 9 bases match TRBD2. Germline V CDR1 and CDR2: SNHLY, FYNNEI. The CDR3 contains 16 residues. Trimming took 4 bases from V and 1 from J; bases not matched to a gene: 5. The CDR3 DNA sequence: TGTGCCAGCAGTGTTAGCGGGAGTGGGTCCTACAATGAGCAGTTCTTC. This codes for CASSVSGSGSYNEQFF. Filled out from reference TRBV2 and TRBJ2-1, the complete variable domain reads EPEVTQTPSHQVTQMGQEVILRCVPISNHLYFYWYRQILGQKVEFLVSFYNNEISEKSEIFDDQFSVERPDGSNFTLKIRSTKLEDSAMYFCASSVSGSGSYNEQFFGPGTRLTVL.

This chain joins TRBV6-1 and TRBJ2-7; a possible D gene is TRBD1 (5 bases). Trimming removed 3 bases at V and 2 bases at J, with 8 bases between. This CDR3 comprises 13 residues. CDR1 MNHNS and CDR2 SASEGT come from the germline V gene. The CDR3 is CASSDTGAYEQYF. The CDR3 DNA is TGTGCCAGCAGTGATACAGGTGCCTACGAGCAGTACTTC.

This chain joins TRBV28 and TRBJ1-2, with D maybe TRBD1 (6 bases). Deletions cut 5 bases from V and 6 bases from J, with 13 bases between. The germline V gene has CDR1 MDHEN and CDR2 SYDVKM. The CDR3 spans 13 residues. The CDR3 is CASSIAYRDGYTF. CDR3 DNA: TGTGCCAGCAGTATCGCTTACAGGGATGGCTACACCTTC.

The rearrangement links TRBV29-1 to TRBJ2-3, with D possibly TRBD2 on 6 matching bases. This CDR3 is 17 amino acids long. Germline lookup yields CDR1 SQVTM and CDR2 ANQGSEA. Trimming removed 0 bases at V and 2 bases at J, with 18 bases between. CDR3 amino acids: CSVEEGGLWGFTDTQYF. In DNA, the CDR3 is TGCAGCGTTGAAGAGGGGGGACTTTGGGGCTTCACAGATACGCAGTATTTT.

The table lists this clone with a count of one. V is TRBV2 and J is TRBJ2-2; 8 bases fit TRBD1. V was pared by 8 bases and J by 7 bases, with 6 bases of the junction left unmatched. Germline CDR1 is SNHLY and CDR2 is FYNNEI. CDR3 length equals 13 residues. For the CDR3, the DNA is TGTGCCAGCGGACAGGGTAGAGACGGGGAGCTGTTTTTT. Encoded protein: CASGQGRDGELFF.

The genes are TRBV9 and TRBJ2-3, with a weak D call TRBD2 (6 bases). This CDR3 is 14 amino acids long. Trimming stripped 0 bases from V and 2 bases from J, with 7 bases between. Germline V gene lookup returns CDR1 SGDLS and CDR2 YYNGEE. CDR3 in amino acids: CASSVAGATDTQYF. The CDR3 coding sequence is TGTGCCAGCAGCGTAGCGGGAGCCACAGATACGCAGTATTTT.

This chain connects TRBV2 to TRBJ2-1, with D possibly TRBD1 on 6 matching bases. There are 15 residues in the CDR3. Between the trimmed V and J ends, which lost 6 bases and 1 base, there was a span of 13 bases. Germline loops: CDR1 SNHLY, CDR2 FYNNEI. The CDR3 is CASSQRQGSYNEQFF. DNA for the CDR3: TGTGCCAGCAGCCAAAGGCAGGGGTCCTACAATGAGCAGTTCTTC.

This chain connects TRBV15 to TRBJ2-3; D remains ambiguous. Germline V gene sequence: CDR1 LNHNV, CDR2 YYDKDF (reference sequence). This CDR3 comprises 18 residues. Trimming cost V 0 bases and J 1 base, with 17 bases left between them. CDR3 DNA: TGTGCCACCAGCAGAGATCGGTTTAGTTCCGGAGGCACAGATACGCAGTATTTT. Translated: CATSRDRFSSGGTDTQYF. The full variable domain, in which reference TRBV15 and TRBJ2-3 provide the parts outside the CDR3, is DAMVIQNPRYQVTQFGKPVTLSCSQTLNHNVMYWYQQKSSQAPKLLFHYYDKDFNNEADTPDNFQSRRPNTSFCFLDIRSPGLGDTAMYLCATSRDRFSSGGTDTQYFGPGTRLTVL.

The rearrangement joins TRBV28 to TRBJ2-5; 11 bases align to TRBD2. The CDR3 runs 14 residues. Trimming cost V 10 bases and J 2 bases; bases outside gene matches: 6. Germline CDR1 reads MDHEN; CDR2 reads SYDVKM. CDR3 amino acids: CATSTSGMQETQYF. DNA of the CDR3: TGTGCCACATCGACTAGCGGGATGCAAGAGACCCAGTACTTC.

The chain uses TRBV14 and TRBJ2-2; no firm D call. The CDR3 is 13 residues long. Germline values: CDR1 SGHDN, CDR2 FVKESK. V gave up 4 bases and J gave up 0 bases, with 3 bases separating them. Here the CDR3 DNA reads TGTGCCAGCAGCCTCACGAACACCGGGGAGCTGTTTTTT. Protein: CASSLTNTGELFF. Full variable domain (outside the CDR3, taken from reference TRBV14 and TRBJ2-2): EAGVTQFPSHSVIEKGQTVTLRCDPISGHDNLYWYRRVMGKEIKFLLHFVKESKQDESGMPNNRFLAERTGGTYSTLKVQPAELEDSGVYFCASSLTNTGELFFGEGSRLTVL.

The chain combines TRBV7-8 with TRBJ1-4, with a possible D match to TRBD1 (5 bases). V lost 3 bases to trimming and J lost 3 bases, with 8 bases between them. From germline, CDR1 is SGHVS and CDR2 FQNEAQ. The CDR3 spans 14 residues. The chain's CDR3 is CASSFGGPNEKLFF. The CDR3 bases are TGTGCCAGCAGCTTCGGGGGTCCTAATGAAAAACTGTTTTTT.

V gene TRBV6-6 combines with J gene TRBJ1-5; TRBD1 might be the D (6 bases). Trimming cost V 2 bases and J 11 bases, with 19 bases left between them. The CDR3 extends over 15 amino acids. Germline V gene data show CDR1 as MNHNY and CDR2 as SVGAGI (reference sequence). The CDR3 is CASSYGATGLGTQHF. CDR3 DNA: TGTGCCAGCAGTTACGGAGCTACAGGGCTAGGGACCCAGCATTTT.

V is TRBV6-4 and J is TRBJ2-1; 8 nucleotides line up with TRBD1. Unmatched junction bases numbered 13, after V lost 7 bases and J lost 8 bases. In germline, CDR1 is MRHNA, CDR2 SNTAGT. This CDR3 spans 15 amino acids. The CDR3 coding sequence is TGTGCCAGCACGGAAGGACAGGGCTCTGGCGATGAGCAGTTCTTC. This encodes CASTEGQGSGDEQFF.

The V and J genes are TRBV2 and TRBJ2-3; D possibly corresponds to TRBD2 (5 bases). From germline, CDR1 is SNHLY and CDR2 FYNNEI. The length of the CDR3 is 11 residues. V was pared by 8 bases and J by 6 bases, with 9 bases between. CDR3 region: CASLSGDTQYF. The CDR3 DNA is TGTGCCAGCCTGTCGGGGGATACGCAGTATTTT.

V usage is TRBV10-3 and J usage is TRBJ1-2; 7 nucleotides line up with TRBD1. V trimming: 4 bases; J trimming: 5 bases; junction bases outside the gene matches: 1. CDR1 is ENHRY and CDR2 is SYGVKD in the germline V gene. The length of the CDR3 is 12 residues. The CDR3: CAISGDSYGYTF. CDR3 coding DNA: TGTGCCATCAGTGGGGACAGTTATGGCTACACCTTC.